These 4 T cell receptor beta chains were all obtained from the same sample, sequenced in a study of blood T cell repertoires in COVID-19. TCRdb keeps only in-frame clones here, not all; method: immunoSEQ multiplex PCR. In the table there are some 290,000 clones, roughly 90% of which are singletons. The specimen sequenced was peripheral blood. These TCRs come from a woman in her thirties or forties with COVID-19, enrolled during active disease.

The chain employs TRBV28 and TRBJ1-2; D might be TRBD1 (5 bases). V was trimmed by 5 bases and J by 3 bases, leaving 19 bases between them. Germline CDR1 is MDHEN and CDR2 is SYDVKM. There are 16 residues in the CDR3. This CDR3 is CASSPPRGGSYYGYTF. CDR3 sequence (DNA): TGTGCCAGCAGTCCCCCGCGGGGGGGGTCATACTATGGCTACACCTTC.

The genes are TRBV10-3 and TRBJ2-1, with TRBD2 matching over 10 bases. This CDR3 is built from 17 residues. Germline V gene sequence: CDR1 ENHRY, CDR2 SYGVKD. With 4 bases clipped from V and 5 bases from J, the junction kept 11 bases outside the gene matches. The CDR3 DNA is TGTGCCATCAGTGGAAGCGGGGGGACTAGCGCTGACAATGAGCAGTTCTTC. Translating gives CAISGSGGTSADNEQFF.

In DNA, the CDR3 is TGTGCCAGCAGTCTACAGGGCCAAGGAACCCAGCATTTT. This codes for CASSLQGQGTQHF. The chain uses TRBV27 and TRBJ1-5, with D perhaps TRBD1 (6 bases). With 5 bases removed from V and 11 bases from J, the gap between germline ends came to 16 bases. In germline, CDR1 is MNHEY, CDR2 SMNVEV (reference sequence). CDR3 length: 13 residues.

The gene calls are TRBV19 and TRBJ2-5, with D perhaps TRBD1 (6 bases). Germline lookup yields CDR1 LNHDA and CDR2 SQIVND (reference sequence). CDR3 length equals 14 residues. Trimming pared 6 bases from V and 3 bases from J, leaving 14 bases between. CDR3: CASRPVWTEETQYF. CDR3 DNA sequence: TGTGCCAGTAGGCCCGTTTGGACAGAAGAGACCCAGTACTTC.